This T cell receptor (beta chain) was found in a study of identical twins. This clonotype was detected many times. Each CDR3 protein is one row after TCRdb ran MiXCR on the 5' RACE reads. The data contain under 350,000 distinct CDR3 sequences, roughly 9.7% of them singletons. CDR1 is SGHKS and CDR2 is YYEKEE in the germline V gene (reference sequence). This CDR3 is 14 amino acids long. V was trimmed by 1 base and J by 2 bases, leaving 6 bases between them. These data were also reused for a study on yellow fever vaccine responses in identical twins. That investigation notes: Twins' vaccine T cell response reportedly seemed partly convergent, partly personalized.

The sequence was obtained from a woman aged 18-30 years in good health. Sequenced: CD8+ T cells sorted from blood. The chain is built from TRBV5-5 and TRBJ2-2; no clear D. DNA for the CDR3: TGTGCCAGCAGCTTGTATCCTAACACCGGGGAGCTGTTTTTT. Translated: CASSLYPNTGELFF.